These T cell receptor beta chains were read from a single sample in a study of T-cell reconstitution after alpha-beta-depleted transplantation in children. Via MiXCR, TCRdb re-called the PCR reads, giving one row per CDR3 protein. Among about 460,000 distinct CDR3 sequences listed, under 12% were seen once. The source was PBMCs, collected before TCRalphabeta/CD19-depleted stem cell transplant. The receptors were sampled from a child aged 2 to 9 with inherited bone marrow failure, due to receive a stem cell transplant. The CDR3 runs from the conserved cysteine through the conserved F or W. D genes are given only for firm matches.

d_call | j_call | v_call | cdr3_aa
- | TRBJ2-5 | TRBV11-2 | CASSPWRLGGETQYF
TRBD1 | TRBJ2-3 | TRBV29-1 | CSVGGTGATDTQYF
- | TRBJ2-7 | TRBV12-3/TRBV12-4 | CASRFRGTSSYEQYF
- | TRBJ1-1 | TRBV4-2 | CASSQNFPGTKLEAFF
- | TRBJ2-1 | TRBV12-3/TRBV12-4 | CASSLFGTVYNEQFF
TRBD2 | TRBJ2-7 | TRBV4-1 | CASSPFPTSGYEQYF
- | TRBJ2-1 | TRBV3-1 | CASSQGGEDNEQFF
- | TRBJ1-6 | TRBV29-1 | CSVESGGTLHF
TRBD1 | TRBJ2-1 | TRBV6-5 | CASSRYVGTAYNEQFF
- | TRBJ2-7 | TRBV30 | CAWSEGFSGYEQYF
TRBD2 | TRBJ2-1 | TRBV5-5 | CASRGVLLAGGDEQFF
- | TRBJ2-4 | TRBV3-1 | CASSQEWANKNIQYF
- | TRBJ2-1 | TRBV20-1 | CSARWDPVTREFSPYNEQFF
TRBD1 | TRBJ1-5 | TRBV6-5 | CASSYGTGYNQPQHF
- | TRBJ2-7 | TRBV10-1 | CASSEQGEYEQYF
- | TRBJ2-5 | TRBV5-4 | CASSPDGWYQETQYF
- | TRBJ1-2 | TRBV7-9 | CASSPQGIYGYTF
TRBD1 | TRBJ2-7 | TRBV3-1 | CASRGQGVHEQYF
TRBD1 | TRBJ2-7 | TRBV27 | CASSLLTGGSYEQYF
- | TRBJ2-3 | TRBV27 | CASSFYGVADTQYF
- | TRBJ2-2 | TRBV4-3 | CASSQVSQVDGELFF
- | TRBJ2-7 | TRBV19 | CASSIDRYEQYF
TRBD1 | TRBJ1-2 | TRBV29-1 | CSVVDRASYGYTF
- | TRBJ1-6 | TRBV5-1 | CASSGGGGLNSPLHF
TRBD1 | TRBJ2-2 | TRBV6-1 | CASSSGGYTGELFF
- | TRBJ1-2 | TRBV12-1 | CASSSNGSVYGYTF
- | TRBJ2-5 | TRBV10-1 | CARKAGTQYF